The source of this T cell receptor (beta chain) is a study of cytomegalovirus exposure and HLA in healthy donors. General study findings and limits: DRB1 showed the most TCR associations and HLA-C the fewest in a later analysis, as rates varied by HLA locus. Across all donors, roughly uniform sequencing depth was an assumption of the presence/absence analyses. In an earlier analysis, about 87% or about 30%: the productive usage of most TCR beta V segments.

The PCR ran on 60 Vbeta and 13 Jbeta primers. Method: immunoSEQ multiplex PCR; TCRdb's copy keeps in-frame clones and lacks some. Among 130,000 to 150,000 clones listed, 65% to 85% were seen once. Those who donated were healthy bone marrow donors. This clone was counted a few times. Its antigen is unknown. Germline-derived CDR1 and CDR2 are SGDLS and YYNGEE. Trimming removed 4 bases from V and 5 bases from J; junction bases left unmatched: 8. The CDR3 loop spans 16 amino acids. This chain joins TRBV9 and TRBJ2-1; TRBD1 agrees at 11 bases. The receptor comes from a middle-aged woman in good health and CMV-seropositive. Input material: PBMCs. DNA of the CDR3: TGTGCCAGCAGCTTCGGGACAGGGGGTTTAGACAATGAGCAGTTCTTC. Translating it yields CASSFGTGGLDNEQFF.